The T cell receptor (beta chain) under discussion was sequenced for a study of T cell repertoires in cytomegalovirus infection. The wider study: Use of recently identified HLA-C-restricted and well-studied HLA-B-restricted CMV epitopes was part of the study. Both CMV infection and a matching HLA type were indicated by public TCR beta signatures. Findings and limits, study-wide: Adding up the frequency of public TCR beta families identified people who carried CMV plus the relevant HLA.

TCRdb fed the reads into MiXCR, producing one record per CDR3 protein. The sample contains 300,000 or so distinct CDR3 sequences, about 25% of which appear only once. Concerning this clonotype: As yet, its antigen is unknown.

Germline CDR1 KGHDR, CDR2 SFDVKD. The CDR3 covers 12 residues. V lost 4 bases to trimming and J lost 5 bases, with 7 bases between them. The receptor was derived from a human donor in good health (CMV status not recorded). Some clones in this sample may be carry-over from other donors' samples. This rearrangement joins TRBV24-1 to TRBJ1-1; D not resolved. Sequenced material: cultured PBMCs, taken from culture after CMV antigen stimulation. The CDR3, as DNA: TGTGCCACCAGTGACCCTAATACTGAAGCTTTCTTT. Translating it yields CATSDPNTEAFF.